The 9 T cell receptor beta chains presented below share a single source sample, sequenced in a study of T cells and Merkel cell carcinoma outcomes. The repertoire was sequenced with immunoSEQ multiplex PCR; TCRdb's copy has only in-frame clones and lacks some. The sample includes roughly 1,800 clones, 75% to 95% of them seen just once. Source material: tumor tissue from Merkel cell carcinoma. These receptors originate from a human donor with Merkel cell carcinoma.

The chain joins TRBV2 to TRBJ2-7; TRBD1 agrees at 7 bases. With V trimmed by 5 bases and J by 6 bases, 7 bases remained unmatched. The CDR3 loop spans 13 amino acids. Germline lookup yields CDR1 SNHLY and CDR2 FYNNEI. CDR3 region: CASSRTGLSEQYF. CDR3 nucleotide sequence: TGTGCCAGCAGTCGGACAGGCCTGAGCGAGCAGTACTTC. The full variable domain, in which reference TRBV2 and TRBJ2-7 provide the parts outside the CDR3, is EPEVTQTPSHQVTQMGQEVILRCVPISNHLYFYWYRQILGQKVEFLVSFYNNEISEKSEIFDDQFSVERPDGSNFTLKIRSTKLEDSAMYFCASSRTGLSEQYFGPGTRLTVT.

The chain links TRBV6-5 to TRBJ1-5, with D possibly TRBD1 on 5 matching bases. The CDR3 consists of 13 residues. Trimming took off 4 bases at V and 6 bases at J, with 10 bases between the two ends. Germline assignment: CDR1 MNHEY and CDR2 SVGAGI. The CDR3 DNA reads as TGTGCCAGCAGTTGGGACCGAACTCAGCCCCAGCATTTT. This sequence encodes CASSWDRTQPQHF.

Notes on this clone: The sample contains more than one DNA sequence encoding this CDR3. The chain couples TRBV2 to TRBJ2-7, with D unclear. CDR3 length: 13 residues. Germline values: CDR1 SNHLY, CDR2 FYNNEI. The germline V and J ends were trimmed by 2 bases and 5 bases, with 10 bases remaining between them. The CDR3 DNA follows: TGTGCCAGCAGTGAATCAAGGGCCCACGAGCAGTACTTC. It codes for CASSESRAHEQYF.

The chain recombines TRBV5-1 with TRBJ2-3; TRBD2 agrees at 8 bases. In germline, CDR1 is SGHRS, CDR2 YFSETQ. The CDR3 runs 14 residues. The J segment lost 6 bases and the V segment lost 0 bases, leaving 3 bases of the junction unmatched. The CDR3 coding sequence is TGCGCCAGCAGCTTGGATCCTAGCGGGGATACGCAGTATTTT. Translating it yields CASSLDPSGDTQYF.

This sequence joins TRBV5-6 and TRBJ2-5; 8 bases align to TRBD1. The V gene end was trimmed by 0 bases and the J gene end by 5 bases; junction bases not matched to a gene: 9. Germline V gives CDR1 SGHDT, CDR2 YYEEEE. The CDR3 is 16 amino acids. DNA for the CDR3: TGTGCCAGCAGCTTGGGCCCCCCCAGGGGGCGGGAGACCCAGTACTTC. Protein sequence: CASSLGPPRGRETQYF.

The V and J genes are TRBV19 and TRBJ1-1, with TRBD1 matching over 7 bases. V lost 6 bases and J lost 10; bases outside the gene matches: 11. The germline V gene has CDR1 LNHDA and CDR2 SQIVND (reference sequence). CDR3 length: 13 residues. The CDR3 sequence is CASSPDRDWPAFF. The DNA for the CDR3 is TGTGCCAGTAGCCCCGACAGGGACTGGCCAGCTTTCTTT.

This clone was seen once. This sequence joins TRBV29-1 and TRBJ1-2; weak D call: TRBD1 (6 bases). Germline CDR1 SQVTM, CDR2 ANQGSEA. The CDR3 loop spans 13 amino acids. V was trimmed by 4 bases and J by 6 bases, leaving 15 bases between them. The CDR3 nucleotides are TGCAGCGTTGGACAGCCGCAGGGGAATGGCTACACCTTC. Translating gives CSVGQPQGNGYTF.

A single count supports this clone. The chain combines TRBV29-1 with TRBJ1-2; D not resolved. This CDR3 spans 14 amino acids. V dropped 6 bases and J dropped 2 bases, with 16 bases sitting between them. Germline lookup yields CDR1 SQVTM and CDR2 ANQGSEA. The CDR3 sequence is CSVHSGQRNYGYTF. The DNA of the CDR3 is TGCAGCGTCCACTCGGGCCAGAGAAACTATGGCTACACCTTC.

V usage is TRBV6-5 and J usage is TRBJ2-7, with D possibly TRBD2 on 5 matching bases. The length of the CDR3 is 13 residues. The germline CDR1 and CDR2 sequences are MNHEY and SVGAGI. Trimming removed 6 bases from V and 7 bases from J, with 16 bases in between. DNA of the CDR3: TGTGCCAGCAGCAAGAGGGTCTCCGGGGAGCAGTACTTC. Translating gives CASSKRVSGEQYF.